This T cell receptor beta chain is drawn from a study of response to subunit inactivated influenza vaccine. Study observations and caveats: After each seasonal influenza vaccination, few new T cells are recruited, the authors suggested.

TCRdb used MiXCR to reprocess the RT-PCR reads, holding one entry per CDR3 protein. Among approximately 160,000 distinct CDR3 sequences listed, around a tenth were seen once. On this clonotype: Antigen specificity is unknown.

Germline loops: CDR1 SGHAT, CDR2 FQDESV (reference sequence). This CDR3 contains 18 residues. V was cut by 4 bases and J by 3 bases, with 21 bases left in between. The sequenced sample was CD8+ T cells sorted from PBMCs, obtained around 25 months after vaccination. The chain combines TRBV11-1 with TRBJ2-2; D might be TRBD2 (6 bases). The source is a man between 50 and 70 years old who received an inactivated influenza vaccine. In nucleotides, the CDR3 is TGTGCCAGCAGCTCCACAGTTGTCCGCGGGGAGGACACCGGGGAGCTGTTTTTT. Translating it yields CASSSTVVRGEDTGELFF.